Described below is a single TCR beta chain sequence and its context. The trim removed 7 bases at V and 0 bases at J, leaving 6 bases unmatched. The CDR3 has 16 amino acids. Looked up from germline, CDR1 is MDHEN and CDR2 is SYDVKM. The sample belongs to a study of blood T cell repertoires in COVID-19. Study background: PBMCs, B-cell-depleted T cells, or T cells provided the cDNA or gDNA that made up the material.

Researchers sorted participants into cohorts using their self-reported clinical history. In the original processing: It was from reference gene primer amplification that nucleated cell counts were estimated. The repertoire was sequenced with immunoSEQ multiplex PCR; TCRdb's copy has only in-frame clones and lacks some. That table gives V, J and clone size, and the DNA gave D and trimming. This sample carries approximately 300,000 clones, about 85% of them seen once, and the ten largest clones take about 2%. The rearrangement joins TRBV28 to TRBJ2-3; 11 bases fit TRBD2. The sequenced sample was PBMCs or T cells enriched from blood (not recorded which). The clonotype originates from a woman under 40 who had been exposed to COVID-19. The CDR3 loop reads CASKTSGGPSTDTQYF. The CDR3 coding sequence is TGTGCCAGCAAAACTAGCGGGGGACCTAGCACAGATACGCAGTATTTT.